This record looks at one T cell receptor (beta chain) sequence and its context. Its antigen is unknown. Germline V gene sequence: CDR1 SGHDT, CDR2 YYEEEE. This CDR3 is built from 13 residues. Trimming left V 2 bases short and J 1 base short, with 7 bases between. These data belong to a study of siplizumab effects on memory and regulatory T cells. Points from the study as a whole: The alloresponse seemed to draw substantially on naive T cells, which appeared more diverse than memory cells. No more than a minor fraction of alloreactive clones could be traced back to unstimulated subsets. Siplizumab produced a significant reduction in alloreactive sequences that were traceable to unstimulated CD4+ memory cells. Under siplizumab, an average approximately 69% of mappable alloreactive CD4+ clones were Treg-derived, compared with under 35% in controls.

Sequencing used immunoSEQ multiplex PCR; TCRdb keeps in-frame clones, though not all of them. The data hold approximately 75,000 clones, with roughly 93% observed a single time. This TCR came from a human donor in good health. V gene TRBV5-6 combines with J gene TRBJ2-7; D is unresolved. Sequenced sample: CD8+ T cells sorted from blood. CDR3 residues: CASSLGRSYEQYF. The DNA for the CDR3 is TGTGCCAGCAGCTTAGGCAGGTCCTACGAGCAGTACTTC.